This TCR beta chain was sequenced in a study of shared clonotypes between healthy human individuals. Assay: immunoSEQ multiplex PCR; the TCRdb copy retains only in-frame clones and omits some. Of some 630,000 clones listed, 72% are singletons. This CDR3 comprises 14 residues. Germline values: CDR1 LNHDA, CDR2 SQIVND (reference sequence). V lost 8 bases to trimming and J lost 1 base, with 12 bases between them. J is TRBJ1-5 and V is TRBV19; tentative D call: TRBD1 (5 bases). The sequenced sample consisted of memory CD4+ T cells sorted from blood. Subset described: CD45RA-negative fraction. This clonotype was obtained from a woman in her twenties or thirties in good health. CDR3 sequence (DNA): TGTGCCAGTCGGGACCTCCTAAGCAATCAGCCCCAGCATTTT. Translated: CASRDLLSNQPQHF.